This T cell receptor (beta chain) was obtained from a study of cytomegalovirus exposure and HLA in healthy donors. Study-level results: Analyzed later, association rates of TCRs varied across HLA loci, with DRB1 most and HLA-C fewest. No immune exposure information besides CMV serostatus was available.

Primers for the PCR totalled 60 Vbeta and 13 Jbeta. The data were produced by immunoSEQ multiplex PCR, yet TCRdb's version contains in-frame clones alone and is incomplete. This table has 45,000 to 60,000 clones, about 70% appearing once. CDR3 length: 14 residues. Per the germline V gene, CDR1 is GTSNPN and CDR2 is SVGIG (reference sequence). V lost 1 base and J lost 7; bases outside the gene matches: 2. On this clone: Its antigen is undetermined.

The material sequenced was PBMCs. This chain uses TRBV30 with TRBJ1-4; 11 bases map to TRBD1. This receptor was identified in a man aged 25 to 45 in good health and CMV-seronegative. Here the CDR3 DNA reads TGTGCCTGGAGTGCAGGGACAGGGGGTGAAAAACTGTTTTTT. Translating it yields CAWSAGTGGEKLFF. The full variable domain, in which reference TRBV30 and TRBJ1-4 provide the parts outside the CDR3, is SQTIHQWPATLVQPVGSPLSLECTVEGTSNPNLYWYRQAAGRGLQLLFYSVGIGQISSEVPQNLSASRPQDRQFILSSKKLLLSDSGFYLCAWSAGTGGEKLFFGSGTQLSVL.